The rows below give T cell receptor beta chains drawn from one sample of a study of cytomegalovirus exposure and HLA in healthy donors. Sequenced by immunoSEQ multiplex PCR; TCRdb stores in-frame clones only, minus some. This table holds more than 75,000 clones, 80% to 90% found once. The sample comprised PBMCs. The receptors stem from a woman aged 18-29 years in good health and CMV-seropositive. CDR3s include the opening cysteine and the closing phenylalanine or tryptophan. Fields, in order: J gene, clone size, V gene, D gene, CDR3 DNA, CDR3 protein. D genes are given only for firm matches. Expanded clones are given a class, and other clones once, few, many or no size at all.

J: TRBJ2-7
size: NA
V: TRBV6-6
D: TRBD2
DNA: TGTGCCAGCAATGGAGGGACTAGCGGGAGGACCGAGCAGTACTTC
CDR3: CASNGGTSGRTEQYF

J: TRBJ2-1
size: NA
V: TRBV9
D: TRBD2
DNA: TGTGCCAGCAGCCTCAGCGGGGTTCTAATTACGGGCTCCTACAATGAGCAGTTCTTC
CDR3: CASSLSGVLITGSYNEQFF

J: TRBJ1-1
size: NA
V: TRBV30
D: NA
DNA: TGTGCCTGGAGTGTAGGGCGGGGGGATTGGACTGAAGCTTTCTTT
CDR3: CAWSVGRGDWTEAFF

J: TRBJ1-5
size: NA
V: TRBV5-8
D: NA
DNA: TGTGCCAGCAGCTTGGAGGACAGAGGCAATCAGCCCCAGCATTTT
CDR3: CASSLEDRGNQPQHF

J: TRBJ2-7
size: NA
V: TRBV7-3
D: TRBD1
DNA: TGTGCCAGCAGCCACGACAGGGGGAGTTCCTACGAGCAGTACTTC
CDR3: CASSHDRGSSYEQYF

J: TRBJ1-1
size: NA
V: TRBV5-6
D: TRBD1
DNA: TGTGCCAGCAGCTCGGGACAGATGAACACTGAAGCTTTCTTT
CDR3: CASSSGQMNTEAFF

J: TRBJ2-3
size: once
V: TRBV13
D: TRBD2
DNA: TGTGCCAGCAGCTTCGGACTAGCGGGGGGGACTTCAGATACGCAGTATTTT
CDR3: CASSFGLAGGTSDTQYF

J: TRBJ1-2
size: NA
V: TRBV15
D: NA
DNA: TGTGCCACCAGCAGAGATCTTAACAGCAACTATGGCTACACCTTC
CDR3: CATSRDLNSNYGYTF

J: TRBJ1-5
size: NA
V: TRBV28
D: TRBD1
DNA: TGTGCCAGCAGCACGGGACAGGGGGCTCAGCCCCAGCATTTT
CDR3: CASSTGQGAQPQHF

J: TRBJ2-1
size: NA
V: TRBV7-8
D: TRBD2
DNA: TGTGCCAGCAGCTTAGGGACGGGGGGTAGTGAGCAGTTCTTC
CDR3: CASSLGTGGSEQFF

J: TRBJ2-1
size: once
V: TRBV28
D: NA
DNA: TGTGCCAGCAGCCGTTCCTACAATGAGCAGTTCTTC
CDR3: CASSRSYNEQFF

J: TRBJ2-7
size: once
V: TRBV25-1
D: NA
DNA: TGTGCCAGCAGTGGGGACACGGACGAGCAGTACTTC
CDR3: CASSGDTDEQYF

J: TRBJ2-1
size: once
V: TRBV25-1
D: NA
DNA: TGTGCCAGCGAAGACAGGGAGCAGTTCTTC
CDR3: CASEDREQFF

J: TRBJ2-7
size: NA
V: TRBV6-5
D: NA
DNA: TGTGCCAGCAGTTACACGTTGGGCTGGTCCTACGAGCAGTACTTC
CDR3: CASSYTLGWSYEQYF

J: TRBJ2-7
size: NA
V: TRBV30
D: NA
DNA: TGTGCCTGGGAGGAACTAGGTGGTTTGAACGAGCAGTACTTC
CDR3: CAWEELGGLNEQYF

J: TRBJ1-2
size: NA
V: TRBV29-1
D: NA
DNA: TGCAGCGTTGAAGGCGACAGGCGGTCTGGCTACACCTTC
CDR3: CSVEGDRRSGYTF

J: TRBJ2-5
size: NA
V: TRBV6-5
D: TRBD1
DNA: TGTGCCAGCAGAGGACAGGAGGTTGCGAAGACCCAGTACTTC
CDR3: CASRGQEVAKTQYF

J: TRBJ2-3
size: NA
V: TRBV4-2
D: NA
DNA: TGTGCCAGCAGCCAAGGACGGTCCGAGGCAGATACGCAGTATTTT
CDR3: CASSQGRSEADTQYF

J: TRBJ2-7
size: NA
V: TRBV13
D: NA
DNA: TGTGCCAGCAGCGGAGGGGGCGTGGCACCCCCCGTCGAGCAGTACTTC
CDR3: CASSGGGVAPPVEQYF